The 32 T cell receptor beta chains reported below all come from one sample, sequenced in a study of read filtering for tumor transcriptome and immune sequencing. Molecular barcoded adaptors covering alpha/delta and beta/gamma chains were used on around 370 ng RNA. TCRdb recomputed calls from the reads with MiXCR, one row per CDR3 protein. Altogether more than 100,000 distinct CDR3 sequences are present, about 13% being singletons, with the ten largest covering about 8.6%. Sequencing was performed on a population of CD138-negative cells sorted from bone marrow. Every receptor here comes from a donor at least 40 years old with multiple myeloma.

This clonotype has at least ten counts. The chain joins TRBV7-2 to TRBJ2-3; possible D gene TRBD1, 6 bases. CDR3 length equals 17 residues. Germline V gene sequence: CDR1 SGHTA, CDR2 FQGNSA. Trimming cost V 1 base and J 0 bases, with 14 bases left between them. CDR3 nucleotides: TGTGCCAGCAGCTTAGGGCAGGGGATCACTAGCACAGATACGCAGTATTTT. It yields the protein CASSLGQGITSTDTQYF.

This clonotype was recorded at least ten times. The genes are TRBV13 and TRBJ1-2; the match to TRBD1 covers 8 bases. Per germline, CDR1 PRHDT and CDR2 FYEKMQ (reference sequence). CDR3 size: 16 residues. V trimming: 5 bases; J trimming: 5 bases; junction bases outside the gene matches: 13. The DNA for the CDR3 is TGTGCCAGCAGCGGAAATGGGGCAGGGGGCGAGTATGGCTACACCTTC. As protein: CASSGNGAGGEYGYTF.

This clonotype was seen at least ten times. The chain joins TRBV11-3 to TRBJ2-7; 7 bases line up with TRBD1. Germline CDR1 is SGHNT and CDR2 is YENEEA. J was trimmed by 0 bases and V by 4 bases; bases with no gene match: 9. The length of the CDR3 is 16 residues. CDR3 amino acids: CASSSIFDRDSYEQYF. CDR3 nucleotides: TGTGCCAGCAGCTCCATCTTCGACAGGGACTCCTACGAGCAGTACTTC.

This clonotype occurred many times. The chain uses TRBV18 and TRBJ1-2; possible D gene TRBD1, 5 bases. Germline CDR1 KGHSH, CDR2 LQKENI. Trimming stripped 3 bases from V and 4 bases from J, with 12 bases between. The CDR3 covers 14 residues. CDR3 residues: CASSPDSVTYGYTF. DNA of the CDR3: TGTGCCAGCTCACCTGACAGTGTAACCTATGGCTACACCTTC.

This clonotype appeared many times. This rearrangement joins TRBV6-2 or TRBV6-3 to TRBJ2-7; 7 bases agree with TRBD1. The germline V gene has CDR1 MNHEY and CDR2 SVGEGT. This CDR3 is built from 15 residues. V dropped 7 bases and J dropped 3; count of bases not matched to a gene: 12. DNA for the CDR3: TGTGCCAGCAATACCCGGGACAGCAGGGTCTACGAGCAGTACTTC. Translated: CASNTRDSRVYEQYF.

This clonotype has a count of ten or more. The genes are TRBV25-1 and TRBJ1-5, with D perhaps matching TRBD1 (5 bases). Germline CDR1 reads MGHDK; CDR2 reads SYGVNS. The CDR3 length is 14 residues. Trimming removed 9 bases from V and 4 bases from J, with 16 bases in between. The CDR3 here is CARRTGTWNQPQHF. CDR3 in DNA: TGTGCCAGACGCACCGGGACCTGGAATCAGCCCCAGCATTTT.

Ten or more counts support this clonotype. The V gene is TRBV4-1, the J gene TRBJ1-2; unclear D gene. The V gene's germline CDR1 is MGHRA and CDR2 YSYEKL. The CDR3 extends over 13 amino acids. The germline V and J ends were trimmed by 1 base and 1 base, with 4 bases remaining between them. DNA of the CDR3: TGCGCCAGCAGCCAAGGCGTTAACTATGGCTACACCTTC. It specifies CASSQGVNYGYTF.

This clonotype was seen at least ten times. The rearrangement uses TRBV5-5 and TRBJ2-1; D assignment may be TRBD1 or TRBD2 (5 bases each). CDR3 length: 15 amino acids. Trimming removed 0 bases from V and 8 bases from J, with 15 bases in between. The germline CDR1 and CDR2 sequences are SGHKS and YYEKEE (reference sequence). This CDR3 reads CASSLGQRAVDEQFF. As DNA, the CDR3 is TGTGCCAGCAGCTTGGGACAGAGGGCCGTTGATGAGCAGTTCTTC.

Note on this clonotype: This clone may be a read error of a much larger clone one base away. The gene calls are TRBV20-1 and TRBJ1-1, with D hard to call. This CDR3 has 16 residues. The germline gives CDR1 DFQATT, CDR2 SNEGSKA (reference sequence). The CDR3 protein is CSARDRGSTLNTEASF. The CDR3 coding sequence is TGCAGTGCTAGAGACAGAGGTAGTACCTTGAACACTGAAGCTTCCTTT.

This clonotype occurred many times. The V and J genes are TRBV6-2 or TRBV6-3 and TRBJ2-7, with a tentative D call TRBD1 (5 bases). Looked up from germline, CDR1 is MNHEY and CDR2 is SVGEGT. V was trimmed by 7 bases and J by 3 bases, leaving 7 bases between them. The CDR3 length is 11 residues. The CDR3 coding sequence is TGTGCCAGCACCGACAGCTACGAGCAGTACTTC. Amino acids: CASTDSYEQYF.

Many counts were recorded for this clonotype. This chain uses TRBV25-1 with TRBJ2-1, with 10 bases that match TRBD1. From germline, CDR1 is MGHDK and CDR2 SYGVNS. The ends lost 6 bases at V and 7 bases at J; junction bases unmatched: 6. The CDR3 has 14 residues. Here the CDR3 reads CASRAGQGWNEQFF. The CDR3, as DNA: TGTGCCAGCAGGGCGGGACAGGGGTGGAATGAGCAGTTCTTC. The variable domain in full, with the rest retrieved from reference TRBV25-1 and TRBJ2-1, is EADIYQTPRYLVIGTGKKITLECSQTMGHDKMYWYQQDPGMELHLIHYSYGVNSTEKGDLSSESTVSRIRTEHFPLTLESARPSHTSQYLCASRAGQGWNEQFFGPGTRLTVL.

This clonotype came up many times. Compared with germline, one end of the junction differs, possibly owing to a read error. V usage is TRBV6-5 and J usage is TRBJ2-7, with a weak D call TRBD1 (5 bases). CDR1 MNHEY and CDR2 SVGAGI come from the germline V gene. The CDR3 length is 11 residues. CDR3 DNA sequence: TGCGCCTCCAGGGCCTCCTACGAGCAGTACTTC. Encoded protein: CASRASYEQYF.

There are many counts of this clonotype. Here the CDR3 reads CASRMREDSYNEQFF. For the CDR3, the DNA is TGTGCCAGTAGAATGCGGGAGGACTCCTACAATGAGCAGTTCTTC. The chain joins TRBV19 to TRBJ2-1; 8 bases agree with TRBD2. V lost 6 bases to trimming and J lost 0 bases; unmatched junction nucleotides: 4. CDR3 length equals 15 residues. Germline values: CDR1 LNHDA, CDR2 SQIVND (reference sequence). Full variable domain (outside the CDR3, taken from reference TRBV19 and TRBJ2-1): DGGITQSPKYLFRKEGQNVTLSCEQNLNHDAMYWYRQDPGQGLRLIYYSQIVNDFQKGDIAEGYSVSREKKESFPLTVTSAQKNPTAFYLCASRMREDSYNEQFFGPGTRLTVL.

A remark on this clonotype: This could be a read error, since a much larger clone is one nucleotide away. The chain is built from TRBV11-2 and TRBJ1-1; 8 bases are shared with TRBD1. CDR3 size: 14 residues. In germline, CDR1 is SGHAT, CDR2 FQNNGV. The chain's CDR3 is CASSLYDRGAEALF. The CDR3, as DNA: TGTGCCAGCAGCCTATATGACAGGGGCGCTGAAGCTCTCTTT.

This clonotype was recorded many times. The CDR3 loop reads CASSLITSGSYNEQFF. CDR3 nucleotide sequence: TGTGCCAGCAGTTTAATCACTAGCGGCTCCTACAATGAGCAGTTCTTC. The V gene is TRBV12-3 or TRBV12-4, the J gene TRBJ2-1; 8 bases map to TRBD2. V lost 2 bases and J lost 0; bases outside the gene matches: 3. This CDR3 is 16 amino acids long.

This clonotype was observed many times. The chain carries TRBV12-3 or TRBV12-4 and TRBJ1-5; 11 nucleotides align to TRBD1. This CDR3 spans 17 amino acids. Trimming cost V 4 bases and J 0 bases; bases outside gene matches: 5. CDR3 region: CASSSTGTGGSNQPQHF. The CDR3 nucleotides read TGTGCCAGCAGTTCAACCGGGACAGGGGGTAGCAATCAGCCCCAGCATTTT.

This clonotype has at least ten counts. This chain joins TRBV29-1 and TRBJ2-2; D might be TRBD1 or TRBD2, each matching 6 bases. The CDR3 is 14 residues long. Germline V gives CDR1 SQVTM, CDR2 ANQGSEA. With 3 bases removed from V and 4 bases from J, the gap between germline ends came to 12 bases. CDR3: CSVDPGAGTGELFF. The DNA for the CDR3 is TGCAGCGTTGACCCGGGGGCGGGCACCGGGGAGCTGTTTTTT.

CDR3 in amino acids: CSARGPYNEQFF. CDR3 DNA sequence: TGCAGTGCTAGGGGCCCCTACAATGAGCAGTTCTTC. The J gene is TRBJ2-1, the V gene TRBV20-1; D unresolved. The CDR3 length is 12 residues. Between the trimmed V and J ends, which lost 3 bases and 2 bases, there was a span of 5 bases. Germline lookup yields CDR1 DFQATT and CDR2 SNEGSKA (reference sequence).

The chain employs TRBV7-6 and TRBJ2-1, with no clear D. The CDR3 spans 14 residues. Trimming cost V 3 bases and J 8 bases, with 14 bases left between them. Germline CDR1 and CDR2: SGHVS and FNYEAQ. CDR3 loop: CASSLGSKPHEQFF. CDR3 nucleotide sequence: TGTGCCAGCAGCTTGGGGTCAAAACCCCATGAGCAGTTCTTC.

This clonotype was seen repeatedly, ten times or more. In DNA form, the CDR3 reads TGCGCCAGCAGTGGGGACACCTACGAGCAGTACTTC. Amino acids: CASSGDTYEQYF. The genes are TRBV5-1 and TRBJ2-7; the D gene is possibly TRBD1 (6 bases). Germline-derived CDR1 and CDR2 are SGHRS and YFSETQ. V was pared by 5 bases and J by 2 bases, with 8 bases between. The CDR3 has 12 residues.

Of note for this clonotype: Since the CDR3 does not end with the conserved phenylalanine or tryptophan, this likely comes from a read error. V is TRBV4-2 and J is TRBJ2-7; 11 nucleotides match TRBD2. Germline lookup yields CDR1 LGHNA and CDR2 YNFKEQ. The CDR3 contains 17 residues. V was pared by 0 bases and J by 5 bases, with 9 bases of the junction left unmatched. The CDR3 region has the DNA TGTGCCAGCAGCCAAGAAGCCAGGCTAGCGGGAGGTGACGAGCAGTACCTC. It yields the protein CASSQEARLAGGDEQYL.

This clonotype showed up many times. This sequence joins TRBV6-2 or TRBV6-3 and TRBJ2-4; no reliable D call. V was cut by 4 bases and J by 1 base, with 8 bases left in between. There are 14 residues in the CDR3. The germline V gene has CDR1 MNHEY and CDR2 SVGEGT. CDR3 in DNA: TGTGCCAGCAGTTCTATCGGGGCCAAAAACATTCAGTACTTC. Protein product: CASSSIGAKNIQYF.

Ten or more counts support this clonotype. The chain couples TRBV20-1 to TRBJ2-5; 11 bases are shared with TRBD1. V was pared by 4 bases and J by 9 bases, with 7 bases of the junction left unmatched. Germline values: CDR1 DFQATT, CDR2 SNEGSKA (reference sequence). This CDR3 is built from 13 residues. This chain's CDR3 is CSATGTGGTPQYF. The CDR3 DNA reads as TGCAGTGCTACCGGGACAGGGGGTACACCCCAGTACTTC.

This clonotype was counted many times. J is TRBJ2-1 and V is TRBV23-1; D is uncertain. TRBV23-1 is given ORF status, its function remaining uncertain. This CDR3 region has 10 residues. Trimming cost V 7 bases and J 10 bases, with 8 bases left between them. DNA of the CDR3: TGCGCCAGCATCTACGGGGAGCAGTTCTTC. Translated, it gives CASIYGEQFF.

Notes on this clonotype: The conserved final phenylalanine or tryptophan is absent from the CDR3, which likely points to a read error. The chain links TRBV30 to TRBJ1-1; D may be TRBD1 (6 bases). Germline V gene data show CDR1 as GTSNPN and CDR2 as SVGIG (reference sequence). The V gene lost 1 base and the J gene lost 11 bases, with 11 bases spanning the gap. CDR3 length: 11 residues. The CDR3 sequence is CAWSARGDAFL. Written as DNA, the CDR3 is TGTGCCTGGAGTGCGAGGGGGGACGCTTTCCTT.

This chain joins TRBV5-4 and TRBJ2-3; 11 bases align to TRBD2. Germline CDR1 and CDR2: SGHNT and YYREEE (reference sequence). This CDR3 is 15 amino acids long. V lost 4 bases, J lost 2 bases, and 3 bases stayed unmatched. For the CDR3, the DNA is TGTGCCAGCAGCCGTAGCGGGAGGGCCACAGATACGCAGTATTTT. Amino acids: CASSRSGRATDTQYF.

This clonotype was recorded at least ten times. V usage is TRBV4-1 and J usage is TRBJ2-7; TRBD1 or TRBD2 may be the D gene (5 bases each). The CDR3 consists of 20 residues. V lost 3 bases and J lost 7, with 34 bases in between. Germline V gene sequence: CDR1 MGHRA, CDR2 YSYEKL. Here the CDR3 reads CASSHPGAVSSDNKLMEQYF. In DNA, the CDR3 is TGCGCCAGCAGCCATCCTGGGGCGGTGAGTAGCGACAATAAACTGATGGAGCAGTACTTC.

This clonotype was seen at least ten times. V and J are TRBV20-1 and TRBJ2-1; D unresolved. The V and J ends lost 4 bases and 1 base respectively, with 11 bases between them. The CDR3 runs 14 residues. CDR1 is DFQATT and CDR2 is SNEGSKA in the germline V gene (reference sequence). This chain's CDR3 is CSAKVLESYNEQFF. The DNA of the CDR3 is TGCAGTGCTAAGGTCCTAGAATCCTACAATGAGCAGTTCTTC.

This clonotype has a count of ten or more. The chain employs TRBV6-6 and TRBJ2-7; D might be TRBD1 (5 bases). V lost 11 bases and J 5 bases, leaving 19 bases between the germline ends. The CDR3 extends over 13 amino acids. Germline V CDR1 and CDR2: MNHNY, SVGAGI (reference sequence). CDR3 coding DNA: TGTGCCGCGACCCCCGGCAGGGCCCACGAGCAGTACTTC. Protein: CAATPGRAHEQYF.

This clonotype was seen many times. The chain uses TRBV27 and TRBJ2-1; 8 positions agree with TRBD1. This CDR3 spans 16 amino acids. Per germline, CDR1 MNHEY and CDR2 SMNVEV (reference sequence). V dropped 4 bases and J dropped 7; count of bases not matched to a gene: 12. CDR3 protein: CASSSLRTGMENEQFF. CDR3 DNA sequence: TGTGCCAGCAGTTCCCTCCGGACAGGGATGGAGAATGAGCAGTTCTTC.

This clonotype was seen many times. This chain links TRBV20-1 with TRBJ2-7; 8 bases map to TRBD2. Germline V gives CDR1 DFQATT, CDR2 SNEGSKA (reference sequence). This CDR3 comprises 15 residues. Unmatched junction bases numbered 9, after V lost 0 bases and J lost 5 bases. The CDR3 DNA is TGCAGTGCTAGAGATGGTGCTAGCGGGTTCCACGAGCAGTACTTC. Translation: CSARDGASGFHEQYF.

This chain joins TRBV25-1 and TRBJ1-1; 7 bases are shared with TRBD1. Germline V lookup: CDR1 MGHDK, CDR2 SYGVNS. The CDR3 is made up of 15 amino acids. V was clipped by 9 bases and J by 0 bases; unmatched bases: 10. The DNA for the CDR3 is TGTGCCAGGAGGTATGGACAGGCGTTGAACACTGAAGCTTTCTTT. It codes for CARRYGQALNTEAFF.